This record concerns one TCR beta chain sequence. The junction shows a germline mismatch at one end, possibly a read error. The CDR3 is 13 residues long. In alopecia areata patients, both lesional scalp punch biopsies and peripheral blood were collected. The data are from a study of CD8+ T cells in alopecia areata. Sequencing relied on a cDNA template that was reverse transcribed from extracted RNA. Assay: immunoSEQ multiplex PCR; the TCRdb copy retains only in-frame clones and omits some. The table includes some 5,000 clones, over 45% detected once. This chain links TRBV7-1 with TRBJ1-5; TRBD1 matches at 8 bases. TRBV7-1 is designated an ORF whose function remains uncertain. Material: skin. This sequence originates from a human donor with alopecia areata. The chain's CDR3 is CASSSGGPQPQHF. The CDR3, as DNA: TGTGCCAGCAGTTCAGGGGGCCCACAGCCCCAGCATTTT.